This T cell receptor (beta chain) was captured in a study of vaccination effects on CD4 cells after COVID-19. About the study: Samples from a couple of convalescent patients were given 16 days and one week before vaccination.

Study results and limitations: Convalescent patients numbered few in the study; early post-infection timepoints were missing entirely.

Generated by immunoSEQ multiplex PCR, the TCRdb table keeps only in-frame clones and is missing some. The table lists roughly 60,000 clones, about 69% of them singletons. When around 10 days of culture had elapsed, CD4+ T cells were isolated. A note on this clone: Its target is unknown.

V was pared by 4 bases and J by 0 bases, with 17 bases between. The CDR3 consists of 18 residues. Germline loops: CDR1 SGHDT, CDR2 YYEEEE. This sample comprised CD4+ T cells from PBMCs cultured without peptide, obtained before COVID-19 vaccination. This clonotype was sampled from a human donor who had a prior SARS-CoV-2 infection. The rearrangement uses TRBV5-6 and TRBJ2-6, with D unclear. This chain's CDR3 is CASSEPGRRSSGANVLTF. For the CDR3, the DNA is TGTGCCAGCAGCGAACCCGGGCGGCGAAGCTCTGGGGCCAACGTCCTGACTTTC.